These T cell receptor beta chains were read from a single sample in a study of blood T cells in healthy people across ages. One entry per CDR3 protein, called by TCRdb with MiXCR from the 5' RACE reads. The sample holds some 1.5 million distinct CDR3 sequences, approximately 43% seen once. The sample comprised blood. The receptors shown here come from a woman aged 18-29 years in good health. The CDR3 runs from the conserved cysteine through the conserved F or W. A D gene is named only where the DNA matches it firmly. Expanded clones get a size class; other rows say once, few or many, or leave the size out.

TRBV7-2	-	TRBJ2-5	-	TGTGCCAGCAGTTTAGCCTTCGAGACCCAGTACTTC	CASSLAFETQYF
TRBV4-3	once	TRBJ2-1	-	TGCGCCAGCAGCCAAGAAGCTCGGGGGGCGGGGAATGAGCAGTTCTTC	CASSQEARGAGNEQFF
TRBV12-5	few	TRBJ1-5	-	TGTGCTAGTGGAGATATATGGCAGCCCCAGCATTTT	CASGDIWQPQHF
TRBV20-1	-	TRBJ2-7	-	TGCAGTGCTAGAGCAATTTGGGGGGACCTCTCCTACGAGCAGTACTTC	CSARAIWGDLSYEQYF
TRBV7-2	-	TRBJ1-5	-	TGTGCCAGCAGCTTAGCTGTGACTTACAATCAGCCCCAGCATTTT	CASSLAVTYNQPQHF
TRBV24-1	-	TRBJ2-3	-	TGTGCCACCAGTGACCCCGGCAGGGCGGGAGATACGCAGTATTTT	CATSDPGRAGDTQYF
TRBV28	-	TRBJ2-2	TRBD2	TGTGCCAGCAGTTTATCTTCCGGGACTAGCGGGAACACCGGGGAGCTGTTTTTT	CASSLSSGTSGNTGELFF
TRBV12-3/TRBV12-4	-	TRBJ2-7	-	TGTGCCAGCAGTTTGGTACAGGGCGCCCACGAGCAGTACTTC	CASSLVQGAHEQYF
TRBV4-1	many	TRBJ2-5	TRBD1	TGCGCCAGCAGCCAAGAGACAGGGCGAGAGACCCAGTACTTC	CASSQETGRETQYF
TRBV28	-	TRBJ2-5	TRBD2	TGTGCCAGCAGTTTAGGAGGGACTAGCCGTCAAGAGACCCAGTACTTC	CASSLGGTSRQETQYF
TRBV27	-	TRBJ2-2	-	TGTGCCAGCAGTCGAGCGCCCGGGGAGCTGTTTTTT	CASSRAPGELFF
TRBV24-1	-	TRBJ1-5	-	TGTGCCACCAGTGATTTTTGGACCGCCATAGATCAGCCCCAGCATTTT	CATSDFWTAIDQPQHF
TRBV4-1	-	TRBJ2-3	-	TGCGCCAGCAGCCCCCCGGGGCCCAGGAGGACAGATACGCAGTATTTT	CASSPPGPRRTDTQYF
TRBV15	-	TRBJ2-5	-	TGTGCCACCAGCAGAGATTCGGAGACCCAGTACTTC	CATSRDSETQYF
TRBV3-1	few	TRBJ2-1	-	TGTGCCAGCAGCCCATGGGGCGGGACCTACAATGAGCAGTTCTTC	CASSPWGGTYNEQFF
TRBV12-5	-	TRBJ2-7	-	TGTGCTAGTGGTTTGACAGGTAGCTCCTACGAGCAGTACTTC	CASGLTGSSYEQYF